This T cell receptor beta chain derives from a study of OX40 agonist ivuxolimab in advanced cancers. The wider study: Partial responses occurred in Three dose-escalation patients, one with hepatocellular carcinoma and two with cutaneous melanoma. Findings and caveats of the study: Normalized T-cell clonal expansion was also low in a subset of nonresponders.

The junction had 9 bases not matched to a gene; V was cut back by 3 bases and J by 7 bases. This CDR3 comprises 14 residues. Germline assignment: CDR1 SEHNR and CDR2 FQNEAQ (reference sequence). Any history of autoimmune disease or systemic immunosuppression disqualified patients. Blood samples were obtained at baseline, cycle 4 day 1, and cycle 7 day 1. Comments on this clone: Its antigen is as yet unknown.

This table comes from immunoSEQ multiplex PCR, and its TCRdb copy is limited to in-frame clones, with some not included. The data hold tens of thousands of clones, with about 70% observed a single time. The sequence derives from an adult with an advanced solid tumor such as melanoma, head and neck, liver or kidney cancer. Sequencing was performed on CD4+ or CD8+ T cells sorted from blood, taken in a trial of the OX40 agonist ivuxolimab. This rearrangement joins TRBV7-9 to TRBJ2-7; 7 bases align to TRBD2. The CDR3 loop is CASSLSGGLVEQYF. The CDR3 DNA follows: TGTGCCAGCAGCTTGTCGGGGGGTCTGGTAGAGCAGTACTTC.